Below, 13 T cell receptor beta chains from the same sample are listed, as sequenced in a study of OX40 agonist ivuxolimab in advanced cancers. Assay: immunoSEQ multiplex PCR; the TCRdb copy retains only in-frame clones and omits some. The sample carries about 75,000 clones, approximately 86% recorded once. This specimen was CD4+ or CD8+ T cells sorted from blood, taken in a trial of the OX40 agonist ivuxolimab. The receptors come from an adult with an advanced solid tumor such as melanoma, head and neck, liver or kidney cancer.

V usage is TRBV5-4 and J usage is TRBJ2-6; TRBD1 aligns across 8 bases. The junction had 11 bases not matched to a gene; V was cut back by 4 bases and J by 2 bases. The germline gives CDR1 SGHNT, CDR2 YYREEE (reference sequence). The CDR3 loop spans 18 amino acids. The CDR3 reads CASSPAGTGETGANVLTF. The CDR3 DNA sequence: TGTGCCAGCAGCCCGGCCGGGACAGGAGAGACTGGGGCCAACGTCCTGACTTTC.

The CDR3 here is CASSEFGERNEQFF. In DNA form, the CDR3 reads TGTGCCAGCAGTGAGTTTGGTGAGCGCAATGAGCAGTTCTTC. This chain joins TRBV25-1 and TRBJ2-1, with unresolved D. The CDR3 length is 14 residues. Deletions cut 3 bases from V and 6 bases from J, with 12 bases between. Germline V gene data show CDR1 as MGHDK and CDR2 as SYGVNS.

The V call is TRBV5-4, the J call TRBJ1-2; D unclear. Trimming took 4 bases from V and 0 from J, leaving 7 bases between them. Germline CDR1 and CDR2: SGHNT and YYREEE (reference sequence). CDR3 length: 13 amino acids. The CDR3: CASSLRANYGYTF. The CDR3 DNA is TGTGCCAGCAGCCTCAGAGCTAACTATGGCTACACCTTC.

The rearrangement links TRBV5-1 to TRBJ1-4, with TRBD1 identical over 10 bases. The CDR3 runs 15 residues. Germline V gene data show CDR1 as SGHRS and CDR2 as YFSETQ. With 6 bases clipped from V and 8 bases from J, the junction kept 10 bases outside the gene matches. The CDR3 nucleotides read TGCGCCAGCAAAATGACCGGGACAGGGGTCGAAAAACTGTTTTTT. Residues: CASKMTGTGVEKLFF.

This clone was detected once. The rearrangement links TRBV27 to TRBJ1-2; possible D gene TRBD1, 6 bases. Trimming removed 5 bases at V and 8 bases at J, with 18 bases between. The CDR3 runs to 14 residues. Germline-derived CDR1 and CDR2 are MNHEY and SMNVEV (reference sequence). This CDR3 is CASSTDRTGGGYTF. CDR3 nucleotides: TGTGCCAGCAGTACCGACAGGACCGGAGGGGGCTACACCTTC.

In DNA, the CDR3 is TGTGCCAGTAGTGCCATTCGGGGGAGTGGCTACACCTTC. Translating gives CASSAIRGSGYTF. The V gene is TRBV19, the J gene TRBJ1-2, with D possibly TRBD1 on 5 matching bases. CDR3 length: 13 amino acids. Trimming removed 5 bases at V and 7 bases at J, with 14 bases between. Germline values: CDR1 LNHDA, CDR2 SQIVND (reference sequence).

The chain is built from TRBV7-9 and TRBJ1-1; 9 bases line up with TRBD1. CDR3 length equals 12 residues. The germline V gene has CDR1 SEHNR and CDR2 FQNEAQ (reference sequence). J gave up 4 bases and V 10 bases, and 4 bases lay outside the gene matches. In DNA form, the CDR3 reads TGTGCCATAGACAGGGGGATCACTGAAGCTTTCTTT. Its protein product is CAIDRGITEAFF.

The V call is TRBV7-8, the J call TRBJ2-2; D uncertain. The V end was cut by 2 bases, the J end by 5 bases, with 6 bases between. The germline CDR1 and CDR2 sequences are SGHVS and FQNEAQ. The CDR3 totals 13 residues. The CDR3: CASSLRVTGELFF. CDR3 sequence (DNA): TGTGCCAGCAGCTTACGAGTGACCGGGGAGCTGTTTTTT. Full variable domain (rest looked up from reference TRBV7-8 and TRBJ2-2): GAGVSQSPRYKVAKRGQDVALRCDPISGHVSLFWYQQALGQGPEFLTYFQNEAQLDKSGLPSDRFFAERPEGSVSTLKIQRTQQEDSAVYLCASSLRVTGELFFGEGSRLTVL.

V is TRBV7-6 and J is TRBJ2-3; possibly TRBD1 or TRBD2 for D (5 bases each). The CDR3 is 14 amino acids. Germline-derived CDR1 and CDR2 are SGHVS and FNYEAQ. Trimming stripped 0 bases from V and 2 bases from J, with 6 bases between. The CDR3, as DNA: TGTGCCAGCAGCTTAGCGGGGACCACAGATACGCAGTATTTT. It yields the protein CASSLAGTTDTQYF.

As for this clone: The identical CDR3 is also encoded by other nucleotide sequences in the sample. The chain has TRBV5-4 and TRBJ2-2, with D hard to call. This CDR3 has 14 amino acids. V shed 0 bases and J shed 2 bases, with 5 bases lying between them. Germline lookup yields CDR1 SGHNT and CDR2 YYREEE (reference sequence). In DNA form, the CDR3 reads TGTGCCAGCAGCTTGGCCCCTAACACCGGGGAGCTGTTTTTT. Its protein product is CASSLAPNTGELFF.

The genes are TRBV11-2 and TRBJ1-5; D remains unclear. Looked up from germline, CDR1 is SGHAT and CDR2 is FQNNGV. The CDR3 extends over 14 amino acids. V gave up 1 base and J gave up 7 bases, with 11 bases separating them. CDR3 sequence reads: CASSLGAIGQPQHF. As DNA, the CDR3 is TGTGCCAGCAGCTTAGGGGCAATTGGCCAGCCCCAGCATTTT.

This sequence joins TRBV2 and TRBJ1-5; no reliable D call. The ends were cut back, 5 bases at V and 3 bases at J, with 14 bases in the middle. The CDR3 loop spans 15 amino acids. The germline CDR1 and CDR2 sequences are SNHLY and FYNNEI. Here the CDR3 reads CASSTQGNTNQPQHF. The CDR3 DNA sequence: TGTGCCAGCAGTACTCAAGGGAACACCAATCAGCCCCAGCATTTT.

This chain uses TRBV27 with TRBJ1-1, with 7 nucleotides matching TRBD1. The CDR3 is 14 residues long. With 6 bases clipped from V and 4 bases from J, the junction kept 8 bases outside the gene matches. CDR1 is MNHEY and CDR2 is SMNVEV in the germline V gene (reference sequence). The CDR3 here is CASSPVTGPTEAFF. CDR3 bases: TGTGCCAGCAGCCCCGTGACAGGGCCCACTGAAGCTTTCTTT.